This TCR beta chain was retrieved from a study of PD-1 blockade in mismatch repair-deficient tumors. General study results and limits: After pembrolizumab, tumor-resident clones rose rapidly, then generally contracted before radiologic responses.

For this clone: What it recognizes is unknown.

The germline V gene has CDR1 SEHNR and CDR2 FQNEAQ (reference sequence). V dropped 1 base and J dropped 0 bases, with 11 bases sitting between them. This CDR3 is 16 amino acids long. The data were produced by immunoSEQ multiplex PCR, yet TCRdb's version contains in-frame clones alone and is incomplete. The sample shows about 40,000 clones, about 88% of them seen only once. Every patient had mismatch repair deficiency by PCR or immunohistochemistry. The chain links TRBV7-9 to TRBJ2-3, with D unclear. The specimen was peripheral blood, collected less than 95 weeks after starting pembrolizumab. The receptor was derived from an adult with mismatch repair-deficient cancer. The CDR3 DNA follows: TGTGCCAGCAGCTTAGAAGCCGCGACTAGCACAGATACGCAGTATTTT. It yields the protein CASSLEAATSTDTQYF. The entire variable domain, with the rest obtained from reference TRBV7-9 and TRBJ2-3, is as follows: DTGVSQNPRHKITKRGQNVTFRCDPISEHNRLYWYRQTLGQGPEFLTYFQNEAQLEKSRLLSDRFSAERPKGSFSTLEIQRTEQGDSAMYLCASSLEAATSTDTQYFGPGTRLTVL.